This passage covers 32 T cell receptor beta chains from one sample sequenced in a study of cytomegalovirus exposure and HLA in healthy donors. PCR was performed using 60 Vbeta and 13 Jbeta primers. Data came from immunoSEQ multiplex PCR; TCRdb stores just in-frame clones and leaves some out. The sample lists about 130,000 clones, 74% occurring once. Sequenced: PBMCs. The source of these receptors is a woman aged 45-59 years in good health and CMV-seropositive.

This clone was recorded a few times. J is TRBJ2-2 and V is TRBV5-1; 8 bases match TRBD1. Germline lookup yields CDR1 SGHRS and CDR2 YFSETQ. This CDR3 contains 15 residues. The V segment lost 6 bases and the J segment 1 base; nucleotides outside the gene matches: 5. CDR3 bases: TGCGCCAGCAAAAGGGACAGGTGGAACACCGGGGAGCTGTTTTTT. This translates into CASKRDRWNTGELFF.

The J gene is TRBJ2-7, the V gene TRBV10-3; D not resolved. This CDR3 spans 13 amino acids. From germline, CDR1 is ENHRY and CDR2 SYGVKD. With 2 bases removed from V and 3 bases from J, the gap between germline ends came to 8 bases. The CDR3 is CAISERRVYEQYF. The CDR3 DNA reads TGTGCCATCAGTGAGAGACGGGTCTACGAGCAGTACTTC.

J is TRBJ2-1 and V is TRBV7-2; tentatively, D is TRBD2 (6 bases). The germline gives CDR1 SGHTA, CDR2 FQGNSA. Trimming left V 5 bases short and J 6 bases short, with 17 bases between. The CDR3 contains 15 residues. CDR3 in amino acids: CASSLGASASNEQFF. CDR3 bases: TGTGCCAGCAGCCTGGGAGCTAGCGCCTCCAATGAGCAGTTCTTC.

V and J are TRBV2 and TRBJ2-2; D might be TRBD2 (6 bases). With 5 bases removed from V and 3 bases from J, the gap between germline ends came to 10 bases. From germline, CDR1 is SNHLY and CDR2 FYNNEI. This CDR3 region has 14 residues. The CDR3, as DNA: TGTGCCAGCAGTCCGCCGGGGGACACCGGGGAGCTGTTTTTT. Amino acid sequence: CASSPPGDTGELFF.

This CDR3 is CASSNDRRGSETQYF. DNA for the CDR3: TGTGCCAGCAGCAACGACAGGCGGGGGTCGGAGACCCAGTACTTC. The V and J genes are TRBV7-2 and TRBJ2-5; a weak D match, TRBD2 (7 bases). Germline loops: CDR1 SGHTA, CDR2 FQGNSA. Trimming took off 5 bases at V and 5 bases at J, with 18 bases between the two ends. This CDR3 is 15 amino acids long.

The V call is TRBV30, the J call TRBJ2-1; 7 bases match TRBD2. V lost 3 bases, J lost 7 bases, and 12 bases stayed unmatched. Germline CDR1 GTSNPN, CDR2 SVGIG (reference sequence). The CDR3 contains 15 residues. CDR3 DNA: TGTGCCTGGAGAGCGGGGAGGAAGGTGGGAAATGAGCAGTTCTTC. Translated, it gives CAWRAGRKVGNEQFF.

The chain carries TRBV5-1 and TRBJ2-1, with TRBD2 matching over 11 bases. J lost 6 bases, V lost 6 bases, and 2 bases had no gene match. Germline assignment: CDR1 SGHRS and CDR2 YFSETQ. This CDR3 is built from 13 residues. The CDR3 sequence is CASKLAGGNEQFF. The DNA of the CDR3 is TGCGCCAGCAAGCTAGCGGGGGGCAATGAGCAGTTCTTC.

This clone was counted between two and nine times. This chain links TRBV29-1 with TRBJ1-4; D may be TRBD1 (5 bases). The CDR3 sequence is 14 residues long. Trimming cost V 3 bases and J 8 bases, with 16 bases left between them. The germline gives CDR1 SQVTM, CDR2 ANQGSEA. Written as DNA, the CDR3 is TGCAGCGTTGACTCTCCAGGTGGGGGGGAAAAACTGTTTTTT. Translation gives CSVDSPGGGEKLFF.

This clone has only a few counts. The rearrangement joins TRBV7-2 to TRBJ1-6; TRBD1 agrees at 7 bases. The CDR3 sequence is 16 residues long. The germline V gene encodes CDR1 SGHTA and CDR2 FQGNSA. Losses at the gene ends were 1 base for V and 7 bases for J; bases not matched to a gene: 7. The CDR3 DNA follows: TGTGCCAGCAGCTTAGATCGTGGCAGGGGGAATTCACCCCTCCACTTT. Translating gives CASSLDRGRGNSPLHF.

The chain has TRBV25-1 and TRBJ2-7, with D hard to call. Trimming stripped 11 bases from V and 2 bases from J, with 10 bases between. The CDR3 contains 11 residues. The germline gives CDR1 MGHDK, CDR2 SYGVNS. The CDR3, as DNA: TGTGCCCGAGGCTCACCCTACGAGCAGTACTTC. Encoded protein: CARGSPYEQYF.

There are a few counts of this clone. The chain recombines TRBV18 with TRBJ2-1, with D maybe TRBD1 (5 bases). Germline V CDR1 and CDR2: KGHSH, LQKENI. There are 16 residues in the CDR3. V was clipped by 5 bases and J by 2 bases, with 16 bases between them. Here the CDR3 reads CASSERQSPAYNEQFF. The CDR3 DNA reads as TGTGCCAGCTCAGAACGACAGTCGCCCGCCTACAATGAGCAGTTCTTC.

The gene calls are TRBV7-8 and TRBJ1-5; weak D call: TRBD1 (5 bases). The CDR3 has 15 amino acids. Germline CDR1 and CDR2: SGHVS and FQNEAQ. V was trimmed by 5 bases and J by 1 base, leaving 12 bases between them. The DNA of the CDR3 is TGTGCCAGCAGCCTTGGGGCGGCAAGCAATCAGCCCCAGCATTTT. As protein: CASSLGAASNQPQHF.

The genes are TRBV6-1 and TRBJ1-1, with 8 bases lining up with TRBD1. Germline CDR1 reads MNHNS; CDR2 reads SASEGT. The CDR3 extends over 17 amino acids. The trim removed 4 bases at V and 5 bases at J, leaving 15 bases unmatched. The CDR3 sequence is CASSGRINRGMGTEAFF. The CDR3 DNA reads TGTGCCAGCAGTGGACGAATCAACAGGGGGATGGGGACTGAAGCTTTCTTT.

The table lists this clone with a few counts. The CDR3 protein is CAITEDRGHSEQYF. CDR3 bases: TGTGCCATCACCGAAGACAGGGGGCATTCCGAGCAGTACTTC. The genes are TRBV10-3 and TRBJ2-7, with TRBD1 matching 10 bases. Germline CDR1 is ENHRY and CDR2 is SYGVKD. J lost 6 bases, V lost 7 bases, and 9 bases had no gene match. The CDR3 runs to 14 residues.

Only a few counts were recorded for this clone. The J gene is TRBJ1-5, the V gene TRBV10-3, with unresolved D. Germline V CDR1 and CDR2: ENHRY, SYGVKD. V lost 0 bases and J 5 bases, leaving 5 bases between the germline ends. This CDR3 has 13 amino acids. The CDR3 DNA sequence: TGTGCCATCAGTGAGTCGAGGGATCAGCCCCAGCATTTT. Amino acid sequence: CAISESRDQPQHF.

This chain links TRBV5-1 with TRBJ2-7; 9 bases fit TRBD1. CDR3 size: 13 residues. J was trimmed by 3 bases and V by 4 bases; bases with no gene match: 2. CDR1 is SGHRS and CDR2 is YFSETQ in the germline V gene. CDR3 region: CASSKDRGYEQYF. CDR3 DNA: TGCGCCAGCAGCAAGGACAGGGGCTACGAGCAGTACTTC.

The CDR3: CASQGLDGHTDTQYF. The CDR3 DNA reads TGTGCCAGCCAGGGTCTTGACGGGCACACAGATACGCAGTATTTT. This chain connects TRBV19 to TRBJ2-3; D is perhaps TRBD1 (5 bases). Deletions cut 9 bases from V and 2 bases from J, with 18 bases between. CDR1 is LNHDA and CDR2 is SQIVND in the germline V gene (reference sequence). This CDR3 contains 15 residues.

The chain recombines TRBV9 with TRBJ1-4; perhaps TRBD1 as D (5 bases). CDR3 size: 15 residues. V lost 0 bases, J lost 5 bases, and 11 bases lay in between. Germline V gives CDR1 SGDLS, CDR2 YYNGEE. CDR3 sequence reads: CASSVGPGRNEKLFF. In nucleotides, the CDR3 is TGTGCCAGCAGCGTAGGTCCAGGGAGGAATGAAAAACTGTTTTTT.

The gene calls are TRBV30 and TRBJ1-1; D might be TRBD1 (6 bases). Germline V gene lookup returns CDR1 GTSNPN and CDR2 SVGIG (reference sequence). The length of the CDR3 is 15 residues. V gave up 7 bases and J gave up 3 bases, with 21 bases separating them. The CDR3 DNA reads as TGTGCCTCCTCACAGGGACAAGCTGGGGACACTGAAGCTTTCTTT. Translation gives CASSQGQAGDTEAFF.

The V call is TRBV10-1, the J call TRBJ2-7, with a tentative D call TRBD1 (7 bases). With 11 bases removed from V and 3 bases from J, the gap between germline ends came to 26 bases. Germline V gene lookup returns CDR1 WNHNN and CDR2 SYGVQD (reference sequence). The CDR3 has 16 amino acids. CDR3 amino acids: CAPRGKGQFALYEQYF. Here the CDR3 DNA reads TGCGCCCCGCGGGGAAAGGGACAGTTCGCCCTCTACGAGCAGTACTTC.

The J gene is TRBJ1-1, the V gene TRBV5-4, with 7 bases fitting TRBD1. The CDR3 has 15 amino acids. V trimming: 0 bases; J trimming: 4 bases; junction bases outside the gene matches: 6. Germline CDR1 SGHNT, CDR2 YYREEE (reference sequence). The CDR3 DNA reads TGTGCCAGCAGCTTGGAGGGGGCGCGTGGCACTGAAGCTTTCTTT. Its protein product is CASSLEGARGTEAFF.

Concerning this clone itself: Additional DNA sequences in this sample encode the identical CDR3. This chain uses TRBV2 with TRBJ2-2; 7 nucleotides line up with TRBD1. Germline assignment: CDR1 SNHLY and CDR2 FYNNEI. V lost 6 bases and J lost 3; bases outside the gene matches: 1. The CDR3 covers 13 residues. Here the CDR3 DNA reads TGTGCCAGCAGCACAGGGGACACCGGGGAGCTGTTTTTT. Its translation: CASSTGDTGELFF.

The chain employs TRBV18 and TRBJ1-1; D may be TRBD1 (6 bases). In germline, CDR1 is KGHSH, CDR2 LQKENI. V was trimmed by 2 bases and J by 5 bases, leaving 12 bases between them. CDR3 length: 14 amino acids. CDR3: CASSPLQGGTEAFF. In nucleotides, the CDR3 is TGTGCCAGCTCACCATTACAGGGTGGGACTGAAGCTTTCTTT.

This chain links TRBV29-1 with TRBJ1-2; 8 nucleotides align to TRBD1. The CDR3 runs 12 residues. In germline, CDR1 is SQVTM, CDR2 ANQGSEA. The V segment lost 7 bases and the J segment 5 bases; nucleotides outside the gene matches: 6. In nucleotides, the CDR3 is TGCAGCGCTGAGACAGGGGCATATGGCTACACCTTC. Its translation: CSAETGAYGYTF.

This clone was recorded only once. The chain uses TRBV5-1 and TRBJ2-7, with TRBD1 matching over 7 bases. The CDR3 length is 15 residues. V shed 0 bases, J shed 3 bases, and the junction held 6 bases outside the gene matches. Looked up from germline, CDR1 is SGHRS and CDR2 is YFSETQ. The CDR3 reads CASSLASTGIYEQYF. For the CDR3, the DNA is TGCGCCAGCAGCTTGGCCTCGACAGGGATCTACGAGCAGTACTTC.

There are a few counts of this clone. The gene calls are TRBV5-6 and TRBJ1-1; D is possibly TRBD1 (5 bases). The ends were cut back, 0 bases at V and 3 bases at J, with 9 bases in the middle. Germline V gene sequence: CDR1 SGHDT, CDR2 YYEEEE. This CDR3 region has 14 residues. CDR3: CASSLGRVYTEAFF. CDR3 nucleotide sequence: TGTGCCAGCAGCTTGGGCAGGGTGTACACTGAAGCTTTCTTT.

This chain uses TRBV7-9 with TRBJ2-1; D unresolved. Trimming took 2 bases from V and 7 from J, leaving 6 bases between them. The CDR3 consists of 12 residues. Per the germline V gene, CDR1 is SEHNR and CDR2 is FQNEAQ (reference sequence). The CDR3 spells CASSLPVNEQFF. CDR3 nucleotide sequence: TGTGCCAGCAGCTTACCAGTAAATGAGCAGTTCTTC.

The chain carries TRBV30 and TRBJ1-1; D remains ambiguous. CDR1 is GTSNPN, CDR2 SVGIG, per germline (reference sequence). The V end was cut by 0 bases, the J end by 4 bases, with 6 bases between. The CDR3 is 12 residues long. CDR3 region: CAWSVQATEAFF. The CDR3 region has the DNA TGTGCCTGGAGTGTCCAGGCCACTGAAGCTTTCTTT.

The chain links TRBV5-1 to TRBJ1-2; 8 bases are a match to TRBD1. From germline, CDR1 is SGHRS and CDR2 YFSETQ. The trim removed 0 bases at V and 0 bases at J, leaving 1 base unmatched. The CDR3 length is 15 residues. The chain's CDR3 is CASSLGQGTNYGYTF. Written as DNA, the CDR3 is TGCGCCAGCAGCTTGGGACAGGGGACTAACTATGGCTACACCTTC.

This clone was picked up a small number of times. The genes are TRBV30 and TRBJ2-2; TRBD1 is a possible D gene (5 bases). Trimming stripped 8 bases from V and 0 bases from J, with 19 bases between. This CDR3 region has 16 residues. CDR1 GTSNPN and CDR2 SVGIG come from the germline V gene (reference sequence). The CDR3 region is CAVSTATMANTGELFF. CDR3 bases: TGTGCCGTTTCGACAGCTACCATGGCGAACACCGGGGAGCTGTTTTTT.

The chain couples TRBV5-8 to TRBJ1-5; D remains ambiguous. The germline V gene encodes CDR1 SGHTS and CDR2 YDEGEE. The CDR3 is made up of 13 amino acids. Trimming took 1 base from V and 5 from J, leaving 7 bases between them. The CDR3 DNA sequence: TGTGCCAGCAGCTTGTTTGAGGATCAGCCCCAGCATTTT. Translated, it gives CASSLFEDQPQHF.

The rearrangement joins TRBV19 to TRBJ2-1; 11 bases are a match to TRBD2. The germline CDR1 and CDR2 sequences are LNHDA and SQIVND (reference sequence). The CDR3 loop spans 16 amino acids. With 3 bases clipped from V and 7 bases from J, the junction kept 8 bases outside the gene matches. CDR3 sequence reads: CASSMGSGGARNEQFF. The CDR3 bases are TGTGCCAGTAGTATGGGTAGCGGGGGGGCCAGGAATGAGCAGTTCTTC.